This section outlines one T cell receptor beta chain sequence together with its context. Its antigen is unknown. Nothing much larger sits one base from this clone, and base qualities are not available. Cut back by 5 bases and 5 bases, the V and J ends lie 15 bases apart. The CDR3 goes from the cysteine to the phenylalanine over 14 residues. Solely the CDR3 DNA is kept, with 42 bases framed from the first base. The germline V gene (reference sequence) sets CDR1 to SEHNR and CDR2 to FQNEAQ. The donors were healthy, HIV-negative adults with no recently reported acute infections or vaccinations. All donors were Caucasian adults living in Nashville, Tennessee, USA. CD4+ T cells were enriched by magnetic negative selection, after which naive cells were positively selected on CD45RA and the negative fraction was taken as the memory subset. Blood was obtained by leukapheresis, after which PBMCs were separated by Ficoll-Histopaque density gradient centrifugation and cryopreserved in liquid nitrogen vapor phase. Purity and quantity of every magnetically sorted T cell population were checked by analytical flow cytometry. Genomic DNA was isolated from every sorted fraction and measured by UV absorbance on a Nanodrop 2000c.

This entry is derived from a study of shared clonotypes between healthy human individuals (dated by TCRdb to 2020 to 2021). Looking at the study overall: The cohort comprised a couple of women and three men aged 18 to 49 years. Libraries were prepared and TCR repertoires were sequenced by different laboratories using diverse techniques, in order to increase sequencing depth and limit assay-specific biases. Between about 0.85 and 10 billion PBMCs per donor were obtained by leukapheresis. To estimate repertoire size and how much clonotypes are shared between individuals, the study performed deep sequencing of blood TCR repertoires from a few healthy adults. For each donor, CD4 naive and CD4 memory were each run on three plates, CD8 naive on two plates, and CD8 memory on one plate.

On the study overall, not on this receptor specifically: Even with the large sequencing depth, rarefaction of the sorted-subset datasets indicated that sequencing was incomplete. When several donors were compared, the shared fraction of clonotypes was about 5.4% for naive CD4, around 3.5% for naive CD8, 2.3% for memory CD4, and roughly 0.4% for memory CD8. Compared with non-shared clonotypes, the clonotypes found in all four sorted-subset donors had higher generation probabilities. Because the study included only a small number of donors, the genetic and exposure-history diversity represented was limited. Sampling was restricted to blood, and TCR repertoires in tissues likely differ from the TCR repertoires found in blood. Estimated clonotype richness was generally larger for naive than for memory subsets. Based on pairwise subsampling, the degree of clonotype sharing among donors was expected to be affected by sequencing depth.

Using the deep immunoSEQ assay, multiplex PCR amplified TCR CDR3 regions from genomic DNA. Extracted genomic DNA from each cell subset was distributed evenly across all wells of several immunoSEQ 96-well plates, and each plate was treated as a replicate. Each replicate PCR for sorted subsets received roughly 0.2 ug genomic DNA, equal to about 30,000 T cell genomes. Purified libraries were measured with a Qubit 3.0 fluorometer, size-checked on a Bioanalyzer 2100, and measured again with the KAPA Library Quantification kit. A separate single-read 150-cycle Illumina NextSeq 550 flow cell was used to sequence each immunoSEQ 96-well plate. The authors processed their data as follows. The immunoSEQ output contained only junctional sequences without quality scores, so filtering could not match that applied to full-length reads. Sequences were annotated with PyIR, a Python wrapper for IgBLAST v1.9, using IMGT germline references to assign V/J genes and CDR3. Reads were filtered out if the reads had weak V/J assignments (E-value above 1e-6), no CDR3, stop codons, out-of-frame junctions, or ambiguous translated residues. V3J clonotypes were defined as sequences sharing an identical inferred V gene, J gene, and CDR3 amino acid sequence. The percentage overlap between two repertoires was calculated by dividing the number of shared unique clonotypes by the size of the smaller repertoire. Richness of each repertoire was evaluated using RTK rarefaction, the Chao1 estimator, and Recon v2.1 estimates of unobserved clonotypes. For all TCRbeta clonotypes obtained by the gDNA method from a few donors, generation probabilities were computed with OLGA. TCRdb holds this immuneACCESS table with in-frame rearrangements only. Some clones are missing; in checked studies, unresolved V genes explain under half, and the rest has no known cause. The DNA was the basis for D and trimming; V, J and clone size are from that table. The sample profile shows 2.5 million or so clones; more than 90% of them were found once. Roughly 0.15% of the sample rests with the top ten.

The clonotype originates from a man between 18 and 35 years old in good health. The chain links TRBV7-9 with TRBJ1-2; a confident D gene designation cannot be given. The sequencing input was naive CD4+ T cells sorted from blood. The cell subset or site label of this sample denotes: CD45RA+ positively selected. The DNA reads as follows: TGTGCCAGCAGCCTTGGCACTGCAAGTTATGGCTACACCTTC. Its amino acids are CASSLGTASYGYTF. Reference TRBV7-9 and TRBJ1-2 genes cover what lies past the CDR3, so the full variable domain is DTGVSQNPRHKITKRGQNVTFRCDPISEHNRLYWYRQTLGQGPEFLTYFQNEAQLEKSRLLSDRFSAERPKGSFSTLEIQRTEQGDSAMYLCASSLGTASYGYTFGSGTRLTVV.